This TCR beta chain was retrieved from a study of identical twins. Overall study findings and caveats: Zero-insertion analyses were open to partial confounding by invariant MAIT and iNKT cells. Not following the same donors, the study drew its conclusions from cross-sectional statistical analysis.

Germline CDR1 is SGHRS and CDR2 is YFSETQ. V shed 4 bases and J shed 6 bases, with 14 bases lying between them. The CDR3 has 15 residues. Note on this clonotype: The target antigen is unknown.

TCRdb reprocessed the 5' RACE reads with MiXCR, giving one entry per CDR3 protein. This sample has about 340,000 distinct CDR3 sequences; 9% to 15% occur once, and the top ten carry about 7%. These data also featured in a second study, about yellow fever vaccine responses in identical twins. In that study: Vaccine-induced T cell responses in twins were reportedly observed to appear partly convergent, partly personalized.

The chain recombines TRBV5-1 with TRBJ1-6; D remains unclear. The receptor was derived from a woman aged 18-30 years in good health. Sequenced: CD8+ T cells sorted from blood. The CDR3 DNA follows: TGCGCCAGCAGCGCCCTCGGCGGCTCTAATTCACCCCTCCACTTT. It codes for CASSALGGSNSPLHF.